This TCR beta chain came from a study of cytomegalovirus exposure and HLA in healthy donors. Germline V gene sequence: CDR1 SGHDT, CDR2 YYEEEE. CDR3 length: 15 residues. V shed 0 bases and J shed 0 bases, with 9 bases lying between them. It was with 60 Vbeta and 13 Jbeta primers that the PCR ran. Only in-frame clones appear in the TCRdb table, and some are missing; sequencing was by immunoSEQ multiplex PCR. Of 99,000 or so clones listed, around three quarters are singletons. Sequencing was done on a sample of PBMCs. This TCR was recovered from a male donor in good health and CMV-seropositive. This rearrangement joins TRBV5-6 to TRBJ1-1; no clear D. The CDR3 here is CASSLAVRMNTEAFF. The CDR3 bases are TGTGCCAGCAGCTTGGCCGTCAGAATGAACACTGAAGCTTTCTTT. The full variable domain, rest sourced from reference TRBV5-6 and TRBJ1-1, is DAGVTQSPTHLIKTRGQQVTLRCSPKSGHDTVSWYQQALGQGPQFIFQYYEEEERQRGNFPDRFSGHQFPNYSSELNVNALLLGDSALYLCASSLAVRMNTEAFFGQGTRLTVV.